This passage covers 30 T cell receptor beta chains from one sample sequenced in a study of blood T cell repertoires in COVID-19. Repertoires were generated with immunoSEQ multiplex PCR, while TCRdb's copy carries only in-frame clones and drops some. The sample records around 68,000 clones, approximately 78% being singletons. The sequencing sample was made of peripheral blood. The receptors were gathered from a human donor in a cohort sampled during active COVID-19.

The chain combines TRBV9 with TRBJ2-7; perhaps TRBD1 as D (5 bases). CDR3 size: 14 residues. Trimming removed 2 bases at V and 2 bases at J, with 11 bases between. Germline assignment: CDR1 SGDLS and CDR2 YYNGEE. The CDR3 sequence: CASSVSDSPYEQYF. DNA of the CDR3: TGTGCCAGCAGCGTCTCTGACAGCCCCTACGAGCAGTACTTC.

This clone was found a few times. The V call is TRBV9, the J call TRBJ2-1, with TRBD1 matching over 7 bases. Germline CDR1 reads SGDLS; CDR2 reads YYNGEE. This CDR3 spans 15 amino acids. The V gene end was trimmed by 0 bases and the J gene end by 2 bases; junction bases not matched to a gene: 2. Here the CDR3 DNA reads TGTGCCAGCAGCGTAGTGCAGGGGGCCTACAATGAGCAGTTCTTC. It specifies CASSVVQGAYNEQFF. The whole variable domain, filled in from reference TRBV9 and TRBJ2-1, reads DSGVTQTPKHLITATGQRVTLRCSPRSGDLSVYWYQQSLDQGLQFLIQYYNGEERAKGNILERFSAQQFPDLHSELNLSSLELGDSALYFCASSVVQGAYNEQFFGPGTRLTVL.

This rearrangement joins TRBV28 to TRBJ2-1; possibly TRBD2 for D (6 bases). The germline V and J ends were trimmed by 4 bases and 4 bases, with 11 bases remaining between them. The CDR3 consists of 14 residues. CDR1 and CDR2 from the germline V gene are MDHEN and SYDVKM. The CDR3 reads CASSSSGVYNEQFF. The CDR3 DNA reads as TGTGCCAGCAGTTCATCGGGAGTTTACAATGAGCAGTTCTTC.

The genes are TRBV10-3 and TRBJ1-2, with D unresolved. The V end lost 6 bases, the J end lost 4 bases, and 9 bases lay between the germline ends. The V gene's germline CDR1 is ENHRY and CDR2 SYGVKD. The CDR3 has 12 amino acids. The CDR3 DNA sequence: TGTGCCATCAGGGGAGATTCCTATGGCTACACCTTC. This gives the protein CAIRGDSYGYTF.

This rearrangement joins TRBV28 to TRBJ2-2; D not resolved. The CDR3 contains 15 residues. V was trimmed by 1 base and J by 2 bases, leaving 8 bases between them. Germline values: CDR1 MDHEN, CDR2 SYDVKM. The CDR3 sequence is CASSLLVPNTGELFF. The DNA for the CDR3 is TGTGCCAGCAGTTTATTAGTCCCCAACACCGGGGAGCTGTTTTTT.

The chain uses TRBV5-6 and TRBJ2-7; TRBD2 aligns across 11 bases. CDR1 and CDR2 (germline): SGHDT, YYEEEE. V shed 0 bases and J 1 base; nucleotides not matched to a gene: 6. This CDR3 has 17 amino acids. The CDR3 DNA follows: TGTGCCAGCAGCTTGGAAATAGCGGGAGGGCGGTCCTACGAGCAGTACTTC. The encoded protein is CASSLEIAGGRSYEQYF.

The chain recombines TRBV28 with TRBJ2-7, with TRBD2 matching 13 bases. This CDR3 region has 15 residues. Per germline, CDR1 MDHEN and CDR2 SYDVKM. V was pared by 6 bases and J by 3 bases, with 5 bases of the junction left unmatched. The CDR3 DNA reads as TGTGCCAGCAGCGCGACTAGCGGGAGGATCTACGAGCAGTACTTC. Its protein is CASSATSGRIYEQYF.

The chain joins TRBV7-2 to TRBJ1-2, with TRBD1 as a possible D gene (6 bases). V lost 5 bases and J 1 base, leaving 8 bases between the germline ends. This CDR3 has 13 amino acids. Per germline, CDR1 SGHTA and CDR2 FQGNSA. CDR3: CASSRQDNYGYTF. The CDR3 DNA is TGTGCCAGCAGCCGACAGGATAACTATGGCTACACCTTC.

V and J are TRBV7-8 and TRBJ1-6, with D possibly being TRBD1 (6 bases). Germline loops: CDR1 SGHVS, CDR2 FQNEAQ. The germline V and J ends were trimmed by 5 bases and 4 bases, with 12 bases remaining between them. The CDR3 contains 15 residues. The CDR3 DNA reads as TGTGCCAGCAGCCAAGGACAGATTTATAATTCACCCCTCCACTTT. Its protein product is CASSQGQIYNSPLHF.

The rearrangement links TRBV2 to TRBJ2-3, with D tentatively TRBD2 (6 bases). Trimming pared 8 bases from V and 1 base from J, leaving 10 bases between. CDR3 length equals 13 residues. In germline, CDR1 is SNHLY, CDR2 FYNNEI. The CDR3 DNA reads as TGTGCCAGCGGGCGGGACCGCACAGATACGCAGTATTTT. It specifies CASGRDRTDTQYF.

The table lists this clone with a count of one. The genes are TRBV11-3 and TRBJ2-3, with a tentative D call TRBD2 (5 bases). This CDR3 spans 14 amino acids. The germline gives CDR1 SGHNT, CDR2 YENEEA. Trimming cost V 1 base and J 0 bases, with 5 bases left between them. CDR3: CASSLGGSTDTQYF. CDR3 DNA sequence: TGTGCCAGCAGCTTAGGCGGGAGCACAGATACGCAGTATTTT.

The chain has TRBV15 and TRBJ2-3, with TRBD2 as a possible D gene (6 bases). With 1 base removed from V and 1 base from J, the gap between germline ends came to 9 bases. Germline CDR1 LNHNV, CDR2 YYDKDF (reference sequence). CDR3 length: 15 amino acids. CDR3 residues: CATSRAGDGTDTQYF. As DNA, the CDR3 is TGTGCCACCAGCAGAGCGGGAGATGGCACAGATACGCAGTATTTT.

The V call is TRBV27, the J call TRBJ2-1, with TRBD1 matching 9 bases. This CDR3 spans 15 amino acids. Losses at the gene ends were 4 bases for V and 3 bases for J; bases not matched to a gene: 4. Germline CDR1 MNHEY, CDR2 SMNVEV (reference sequence). CDR3 protein: CASSSGTGNYNEQFF. In nucleotides, the CDR3 is TGTGCCAGCAGTTCCGGGACAGGGAACTACAATGAGCAGTTCTTC.

V usage is TRBV7-3 and J usage is TRBJ2-1; D perhaps matches TRBD1 (6 bases). The CDR3 runs to 14 residues. From germline, CDR1 is SGHTA and CDR2 FQGTGA. The germline V and J ends were trimmed by 2 bases and 6 bases, with 11 bases remaining between them. The CDR3 protein is CASSLGPQGNEQFF. In DNA form, the CDR3 reads TGTGCCAGCAGCTTAGGACCACAGGGCAATGAGCAGTTCTTC.

This clone was seen just once. The gene calls are TRBV6-5 and TRBJ1-4; D call uncertain. Deletions cut 7 bases from V and 10 bases from J, with 19 bases between. Germline V gives CDR1 MNHEY, CDR2 SVGAGI. This CDR3 has 14 amino acids. The CDR3: CASTARTSAGKLFF. CDR3 in DNA: TGTGCCAGCACCGCCCGGACTTCGGCTGGAAAACTGTTTTTT.

This sequence joins TRBV18 and TRBJ1-2, with D perhaps TRBD1 (5 bases). This CDR3 has 12 amino acids. Germline-derived CDR1 and CDR2 are KGHSH and LQKENI. The V end lost 4 bases, the J end lost 8 bases, and 11 bases lay between the germline ends. Written as DNA, the CDR3 is TGTGCCAGCTCACTTTTCAGGGAAGGCTACACCTTC. Translating gives CASSLFREGYTF.

The chain recombines TRBV19 with TRBJ2-2; D is perhaps TRBD1 (6 bases). The CDR3 is made up of 14 amino acids. Germline CDR1 reads LNHDA; CDR2 reads SQIVND (reference sequence). The V end lost 7 bases, the J end lost 3 bases, and 12 bases lay between the germline ends. CDR3 DNA: TGTGCCAGTATCAGGGGCCGAGACACCGGGGAGCTGTTTTTT. Translated, it gives CASIRGRDTGELFF.

This rearrangement joins TRBV6-6 to TRBJ2-3; D may be TRBD2 (5 bases). Germline V gene lookup returns CDR1 MNHNY and CDR2 SVGAGI (reference sequence). The CDR3 covers 16 residues. Trimming cost V 7 bases and J 0 bases, with 17 bases left between them. This CDR3 reads CASTLSGGPSTDTQYF. The DNA of the CDR3 is TGTGCCAGCACCCTCTCGGGCGGGCCTAGCACAGATACGCAGTATTTT.

This sequence joins TRBV28 and TRBJ1-3; D not resolved. Deletions cut 3 bases from V and 11 bases from J, with 11 bases between. The CDR3 has 12 residues. From germline, CDR1 is MDHEN and CDR2 SYDVKM. CDR3 in DNA: TGTGCCAGCAGTTTCCCCGGCGGGCCCATATATTTT. Encoded protein: CASSFPGGPIYF.

The chain links TRBV5-1 to TRBJ1-4, with 9 bases lining up with TRBD1. Trimming cost V 2 bases and J 1 base; bases outside gene matches: 18. Per the germline V gene, CDR1 is SGHRS and CDR2 is YFSETQ. The length of the CDR3 is 21 residues. The CDR3 reads CASSFDPRRQGENITNEKLFF. DNA for the CDR3: TGCGCCAGCAGCTTCGACCCCCGTAGACAGGGGGAGAATATAACTAATGAAAAACTGTTTTTT.

The chain combines TRBV29-1 with TRBJ1-1; the D is unclear. The CDR3 has 12 amino acids. Germline CDR1 SQVTM, CDR2 ANQGSEA. The ends were cut back, 1 base at V and 11 bases at J, with 14 bases in the middle. The CDR3 DNA sequence: TGCAGCGTTGAAGTATTGGGCCCCGTGGCTTTCTTT. Translation gives CSVEVLGPVAFF.

The CDR3 sequence: CASSSNQGTPEAFF. The DNA of the CDR3 is TGTGCCAGCAGCTCGAACCAGGGGACACCTGAAGCTTTCTTT. The chain recombines TRBV7-9 with TRBJ1-1, with D perhaps matching TRBD1 (6 bases). This CDR3 is 14 amino acids long. V lost 4 bases to trimming and J lost 6 bases, with 15 bases between them. Germline assignment: CDR1 SEHNR and CDR2 FQNEAQ (reference sequence).

J is TRBJ2-5 and V is TRBV27, with 7 positions matching TRBD2. CDR1 and CDR2 from the germline V gene are MNHEY and SMNVEV (reference sequence). The CDR3 extends over 12 amino acids. J was trimmed by 7 bases and V by 7 bases; bases with no gene match: 6. The CDR3 sequence is CASTPPGGTQYF. Written as DNA, the CDR3 is TGTGCCAGCACCCCTCCGGGAGGGACCCAGTACTTC.

This chain uses TRBV4-1 with TRBJ2-7; D is undetermined. CDR3 length equals 14 residues. V gave up 1 base and J gave up 5 bases, with 12 bases separating them. CDR1 and CDR2 from the germline V gene are MGHRA and YSYEKL. CDR3 nucleotide sequence: TGCGCCAGCAGCCAAGTGTCATTCAGCGACGAGCAGTACTTC. Amino acids: CASSQVSFSDEQYF.

This clone was seen a handful of times. The chain has TRBV7-6 and TRBJ1-1; tentative D call: TRBD1 (5 bases). V was trimmed by 1 base and J by 9 bases, leaving 9 bases between them. Germline CDR1 and CDR2: SGHVS and FNYEAQ. The CDR3 loop spans 12 amino acids. The DNA of the CDR3 is TGTGCCAGCAGCTTAGGGGGGGATAAAGCTTTCTTT. The encoded protein is CASSLGGDKAFF. The full variable domain, completed using reference TRBV7-6 and TRBJ1-1, is GAGVSQSPRYKVTKRGQDVALRCDPISGHVSLYWYRQALGQGPEFLTYFNYEAQQDKSGLPNDRFSAERPEGSISTLTIQRTEQRDSAMYRCASSLGGDKAFFGQGTRLTVV.

In this sample, this clone turned up once. CDR3 nucleotide sequence: TGTGCCAGCAGCCCGGGGGGGCAGGGCACAGATACGCAGTATTTT. Protein product: CASSPGGQGTDTQYF. The gene calls are TRBV5-4 and TRBJ2-3; TRBD2 aligns across 8 bases. Germline V gene lookup returns CDR1 SGHNT and CDR2 YYREEE (reference sequence). The CDR3 runs 15 residues. V shed 4 bases, J shed 1 base, and the junction held 5 bases outside the gene matches.

The chain couples TRBV5-1 to TRBJ1-1; D is unclear. V was shortened by 0 bases and J by 6 bases, with 9 bases between the two germline ends. The CDR3 length is 13 residues. CDR1 and CDR2 (germline): SGHRS, YFSETQ. CDR3 DNA sequence: TGCGCCAGCAGCTTGGTAGGGCGGGCTGAAGCTTTCTTT. This sequence encodes CASSLVGRAEAFF.

The chain combines TRBV24-1 with TRBJ2-7, with TRBD2 identical over 8 bases. After removal of 4 bases from V and 3 bases from J, the junction contained 22 bases not matched to a gene. The CDR3 spans 20 residues. The germline gives CDR1 KGHDR, CDR2 SFDVKD. The CDR3 nucleotides are TGTGCCACCAGTGAGCCCCGGGAGGTCAGAGAGCGGGAGCCCAACTACGAGCAGTACTTC. Protein product: CATSEPREVREREPNYEQYF.

This clone was observed a few times. CDR3: CASSIGAANYGYTF. The CDR3 DNA reads TGTGCCAGTAGTATAGGCGCGGCTAACTATGGCTACACCTTC. The chain joins TRBV19 to TRBJ1-2; D ambiguous. Germline V lookup: CDR1 LNHDA, CDR2 SQIVND (reference sequence). This CDR3 contains 14 residues. Trimming left V 1 base short and J 0 bases short, with 6 bases between.

This rearrangement joins TRBV5-1 to TRBJ2-7; tentatively, D is TRBD2 (6 bases). This CDR3 comprises 17 residues. Germline CDR1 and CDR2: SGHRS and YFSETQ. The V end lost 0 bases, the J end lost 3 bases, and 19 bases lay between the germline ends. The CDR3 here is CASSLAGVGGPDYEQYF. The DNA of the CDR3 is TGCGCCAGCAGCTTGGCCGGAGTGGGGGGACCAGACTACGAGCAGTACTTC. The variable domain in full, completed from reference TRBV5-1 and TRBJ2-7, reads KAGVTQTPRYLIKTRGQQVTLSCSPISGHRSVSWYQQTPGQGLQFLFEYFSETQRNKGNFPGRFSGRQFSNSRSEMNVSTLELGDSALYLCASSLAGVGGPDYEQYFGPGTRLTVT.